This is a list of T cell receptor beta chains from one sample in a study of T cell changes during pregnancy in multiple sclerosis. Repertoires were generated with immunoSEQ multiplex PCR, while TCRdb's copy carries only in-frame clones and drops some. The sample holds approximately 40,000 clones; around 92% are singletons and the top ten take around 0.8%. The sequencing used CD4+ T cells from peripheral blood mononuclear cells, collected in the third trimester of pregnancy. Receptors were obtained from a female donor with multiple sclerosis, enrolled in a pregnancy study. The CDR3 runs from the conserved cysteine through the conserved F or W. D genes are given only for firm matches. Not every row has a clone size; where given, it reads once, few, many or a size class.

d_gene: NA; v_gene: TRBV30; abundance: once; j_gene: TRBJ2-2; CDR3nt: TGTGCCTGGAGTGTACATAAGACCGGGGAGCTGTTTTTT; CDR3aa: CAWSVHKTGELFF
d_gene: TRBD2; v_gene: TRBV28; abundance: NA; j_gene: TRBJ2-7; CDR3nt: TGTGCCAGCAGTTTAGCGGGCGGGGGCTACGAGCAGTACTTC; CDR3aa: CASSLAGGGYEQYF
d_gene: TRBD1; v_gene: TRBV19; abundance: NA; j_gene: TRBJ1-2; CDR3nt: TGTGCCAGTCGGGGACAGGGGGCTGTTCATGGCTACACCTTC; CDR3aa: CASRGQGAVHGYTF
d_gene: NA; v_gene: TRBV7-7; abundance: NA; j_gene: TRBJ1-5; CDR3nt: TGTGCCAGCAGCTCATTAAAGGGGAGCAATCAGCCCCAGCATTTT; CDR3aa: CASSSLKGSNQPQHF
d_gene: NA; v_gene: TRBV6-1; abundance: NA; j_gene: TRBJ1-2; CDR3nt: TGTGCCAGCACCCGGACGGGAGCCCGCTATGGCTACACCTTC; CDR3aa: CASTRTGARYGYTF
d_gene: TRBD1; v_gene: TRBV9; abundance: NA; j_gene: TRBJ1-1; CDR3nt: TGTGCCAGCAGCGCCAGGGGGGAGACTGAAGCTTTCTTT; CDR3aa: CASSARGETEAFF
d_gene: NA; v_gene: TRBV5-1; abundance: NA; j_gene: TRBJ1-1; CDR3nt: TGCGCCAGCAGCTTAGACAGCCTGAACACTGAAGCTTTCTTT; CDR3aa: CASSLDSLNTEAFF
d_gene: NA; v_gene: TRBV19; abundance: NA; j_gene: TRBJ1-5; CDR3nt: TGTGCCATCGGTCAGGGGCCCTACGATCCGCCCCAGCATTTT; CDR3aa: CAIGQGPYDPPQHF
d_gene: NA; v_gene: TRBV27; abundance: NA; j_gene: TRBJ1-2; CDR3nt: TGTGCCAGCAGTTTAGAATACGGGGTCCGGGCCTATGGCTACACCTTC; CDR3aa: CASSLEYGVRAYGYTF
d_gene: TRBD2; v_gene: TRBV2; abundance: NA; j_gene: TRBJ2-3; CDR3nt: TGTGCCAGCAGTTCCGGGACTACTTCAGATACGCAGTATTTT; CDR3aa: CASSSGTTSDTQYF
d_gene: NA; v_gene: TRBV7-2; abundance: NA; j_gene: TRBJ2-7; CDR3nt: TGTGCCAGCAGCTCGAACAGGGTAGTGGGCGAGCAGTACTTC; CDR3aa: CASSSNRVVGEQYF
d_gene: TRBD1; v_gene: TRBV18; abundance: NA; j_gene: TRBJ1-1; CDR3nt: TGTGCCAGCTCACCAAGTAACAGGGGTATACTGAACACTGAAGCTTTCTTT; CDR3aa: CASSPSNRGILNTEAFF
d_gene: NA; v_gene: TRBV27; abundance: NA; j_gene: TRBJ1-5; CDR3nt: TGTGCCAGCAGTCCCCAAGGGGGAATTGAGCCCCAGCATTTT; CDR3aa: CASSPQGGIEPQHF
d_gene: TRBD1; v_gene: TRBV7-2; abundance: NA; j_gene: TRBJ1-1; CDR3nt: TGTGCCACCGAGGGACAGATCAACACTGAAGCTTTCTTT; CDR3aa: CATEGQINTEAFF
d_gene: TRBD1; v_gene: TRBV19; abundance: once; j_gene: TRBJ1-1; CDR3nt: TGTGCCAGTAGTACCAGGACAGGGAGCACTGAAGCTTTCTTT; CDR3aa: CASSTRTGSTEAFF
d_gene: TRBD1; v_gene: TRBV6-5; abundance: NA; j_gene: TRBJ1-2; CDR3nt: TGTGCCAGCAGCAGACAGGGTAGGGGCTACACCTTC; CDR3aa: CASSRQGRGYTF
d_gene: TRBD1; v_gene: TRBV7-9; abundance: NA; j_gene: TRBJ1-2; CDR3nt: TGTGCCAGCAGCCCGACAGGGAACTATGGCTACACCTTC; CDR3aa: CASSPTGNYGYTF
d_gene: TRBD2; v_gene: TRBV7-2; abundance: NA; j_gene: TRBJ2-3; CDR3nt: TGTGCCAGCAGCTTAGTCTCGGGAGGGAGCACAGATACGCAGTATTTT; CDR3aa: CASSLVSGGSTDTQYF
d_gene: TRBD1; v_gene: TRBV11-2; abundance: NA; j_gene: TRBJ2-7; CDR3nt: TGTGCCAGCAGCCGTTCCGGGACAGGGGGCATCGAGCAGTACTTC; CDR3aa: CASSRSGTGGIEQYF
d_gene: NA; v_gene: TRBV18; abundance: NA; j_gene: TRBJ1-1; CDR3nt: TGTGCCAGCTCACCATTTTATGGCTACACTGAAGCTTTCTTT; CDR3aa: CASSPFYGYTEAFF
d_gene: TRBD1; v_gene: TRBV5-4; abundance: NA; j_gene: TRBJ2-2; CDR3nt: TGTGCCAGCAGCAACCGACAGGGCACCAACACCGGGGAGCTGTTTTTT; CDR3aa: CASSNRQGTNTGELFF
d_gene: NA; v_gene: TRBV5-4; abundance: NA; j_gene: TRBJ1-3; CDR3nt: TGTGCCAGCAGCTCACAGGGCTCTGGAAACACCATATATTTT; CDR3aa: CASSSQGSGNTIYF
d_gene: TRBD1; v_gene: TRBV6-1; abundance: NA; j_gene: TRBJ1-2; CDR3nt: TGTGCCAGCAGTGGACAGGGCCCTTATGGCTACACCTTC; CDR3aa: CASSGQGPYGYTF
d_gene: TRBD1; v_gene: TRBV6-5; abundance: NA; j_gene: TRBJ2-4; CDR3nt: TGTGCCAGCAGTTCGACAGGGGACATTCAGTACTTC; CDR3aa: CASSSTGDIQYF
d_gene: NA; v_gene: TRBV18; abundance: NA; j_gene: TRBJ2-3; CDR3nt: TGTGCCAGCACGCGGGATGTATGGACAGATACGCAGTATTTT; CDR3aa: CASTRDVWTDTQYF
d_gene: TRBD1; v_gene: TRBV7-9; abundance: few; j_gene: TRBJ1-2; CDR3nt: TGTGCCAGCAGCCGACAGGGGTCTGGCTACACCTTC; CDR3aa: CASSRQGSGYTF
d_gene: NA; v_gene: TRBV5-1; abundance: NA; j_gene: TRBJ1-1; CDR3nt: TGCGCCAGCAGCTTGGCGGGGAACACTGAAGCTTTCTTT; CDR3aa: CASSLAGNTEAFF
d_gene: NA; v_gene: TRBV6-1; abundance: NA; j_gene: TRBJ1-5; CDR3nt: TGTGCCAGCAGACCTAATAGCAATCAGCCCCAGCATTTT; CDR3aa: CASRPNSNQPQHF
d_gene: NA; v_gene: TRBV30; abundance: NA; j_gene: TRBJ2-5; CDR3nt: TGTGCCTGGAACATGTACAGGGACCAAGAGACCCAGTACTTC; CDR3aa: CAWNMYRDQETQYF
d_gene: NA; v_gene: TRBV5-1; abundance: NA; j_gene: TRBJ1-2; CDR3nt: TGCGCCAGCAGAGACGACTCGGACTATGGCTACACCTTC; CDR3aa: CASRDDSDYGYTF
d_gene: TRBD1; v_gene: TRBV7-2; abundance: NA; j_gene: TRBJ2-7; CDR3nt: TGTGCCAGCACAGAGGGGGGACAGGGATTCGGCGAGCAGTACTTC; CDR3aa: CASTEGGQGFGEQYF
d_gene: NA; v_gene: TRBV5-1; abundance: NA; j_gene: TRBJ2-2; CDR3nt: TGCGCCAGCAGCCCCGGACAGTTAACCGGGGAGCTGTTTTTT; CDR3aa: CASSPGQLTGELFF
d_gene: NA; v_gene: TRBV5-8; abundance: NA; j_gene: TRBJ1-5; CDR3nt: TGTGCCAGCAGCTTGTTCGGGGGGCATCAGCCCCAGCATTTT; CDR3aa: CASSLFGGHQPQHF
d_gene: NA; v_gene: TRBV5-1; abundance: NA; j_gene: TRBJ2-5; CDR3nt: TGCGCCAGCAGCCGTGGGCAGAGGGCGGAGACCCAGTACTTC; CDR3aa: CASSRGQRAETQYF
d_gene: NA; v_gene: TRBV18; abundance: NA; j_gene: TRBJ1-1; CDR3nt: TGTGCCAGCTCACCTAACGGGACACCTAACACTGAAGCTTTCTTT; CDR3aa: CASSPNGTPNTEAFF
d_gene: TRBD1; v_gene: TRBV6-1; abundance: NA; j_gene: TRBJ1-1; CDR3nt: TGTGCCAGCAGGAAACAGGGGATGAACACTGAAGCTTTCTTT; CDR3aa: CASRKQGMNTEAFF
d_gene: NA; v_gene: TRBV4-3; abundance: NA; j_gene: TRBJ2-2; CDR3nt: TGCGCCAGCAGCCAAGGGGACACAGCCCGTACCGGGGAGCTGTTTTTT; CDR3aa: CASSQGDTARTGELFF
d_gene: NA; v_gene: TRBV5-4; abundance: NA; j_gene: TRBJ1-1; CDR3nt: TGTGCCAGCAGCTTAGAACCGCGCAATTCCATGAACACTGAAGCTTTCTTT; CDR3aa: CASSLEPRNSMNTEAFF
d_gene: NA; v_gene: TRBV19; abundance: NA; j_gene: TRBJ1-1; CDR3nt: TGTGCCAGTAGCGGACAGATAGACACTGAAGCTTTCTTT; CDR3aa: CASSGQIDTEAFF
d_gene: TRBD2; v_gene: TRBV28; abundance: NA; j_gene: TRBJ2-3; CDR3nt: TGTGCCAGCACTAGCGGGAGGGGAACAGATACGCAGTATTTT; CDR3aa: CASTSGRGTDTQYF
d_gene: TRBD2; v_gene: TRBV11-2; abundance: NA; j_gene: TRBJ2-5; CDR3nt: TGTGCCAGCAGCTTAGATAGCAGCGGGACGAACCCCCAAGAGACCCAGTACTTC; CDR3aa: CASSLDSSGTNPQETQYF
d_gene: NA; v_gene: TRBV9; abundance: NA; j_gene: TRBJ1-2; CDR3nt: TGTGCCAGCAGCGTAGTGCACGGCTATGGCTACACCTTC; CDR3aa: CASSVVHGYGYTF
d_gene: NA; v_gene: TRBV10-3; abundance: NA; j_gene: TRBJ2-7; CDR3nt: TGTGCCATCAGTGGGGGGGACTACGAGCAGTACTTC; CDR3aa: CAISGGDYEQYF
d_gene: NA; v_gene: TRBV6-6; abundance: NA; j_gene: TRBJ2-5; CDR3nt: TGTGCCAGCAGTCCCATCCTGCGGGGCGAAGAGACCCAGTACTTC; CDR3aa: CASSPILRGEETQYF
d_gene: NA; v_gene: TRBV5-1; abundance: NA; j_gene: TRBJ1-1; CDR3nt: TGCGCCAGCAGCTTGGAGGCAGGGATCACTGAAGCTTTCTTT; CDR3aa: CASSLEAGITEAFF
d_gene: TRBD1; v_gene: TRBV10-1; abundance: NA; j_gene: TRBJ1-1; CDR3nt: TGCGCCAGCAGCCGGGACAGGGAGGGCACTGAAGCTTTCTTT; CDR3aa: CASSRDREGTEAFF
d_gene: TRBD1; v_gene: TRBV19; abundance: NA; j_gene: TRBJ2-7; CDR3nt: TGTGCCAGTAGGCCTCGTGACAGGGACGAGCAGTACTTC; CDR3aa: CASRPRDRDEQYF
d_gene: NA; v_gene: TRBV7-3; abundance: NA; j_gene: TRBJ1-1; CDR3nt: TGTGCCAGCAGCCCTTGGGGCGGAACTGAAGCTTTCTTT; CDR3aa: CASSPWGGTEAFF